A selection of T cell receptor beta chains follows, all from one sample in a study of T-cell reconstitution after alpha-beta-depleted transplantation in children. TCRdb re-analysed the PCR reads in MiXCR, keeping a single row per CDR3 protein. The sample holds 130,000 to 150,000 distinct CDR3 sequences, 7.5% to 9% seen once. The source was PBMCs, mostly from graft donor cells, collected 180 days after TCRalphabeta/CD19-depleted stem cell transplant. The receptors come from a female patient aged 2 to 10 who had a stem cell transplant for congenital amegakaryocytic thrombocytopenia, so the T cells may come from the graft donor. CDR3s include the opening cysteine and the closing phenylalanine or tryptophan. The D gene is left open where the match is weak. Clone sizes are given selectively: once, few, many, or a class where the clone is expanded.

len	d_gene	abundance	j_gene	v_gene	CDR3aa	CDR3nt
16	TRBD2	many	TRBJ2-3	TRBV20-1	CSPVLAGGGRSDTQYF	TGCAGCCCTGTCCTAGCGGGAGGTGGGAGATCAGATACGCAGTATTTT
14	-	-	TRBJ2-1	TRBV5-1	CASSPGEAVNEQFF	TGCGCCAGCAGTCCAGGGGAGGCGGTGAATGAGCAGTTCTTC
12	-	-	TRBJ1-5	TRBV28	CASTGNNQPQHF	TGTGCCAGCACCGGGAACAATCAGCCCCAGCATTTT
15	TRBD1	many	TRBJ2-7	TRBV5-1	CASSYRDRPPYEQYF	TGCGCCAGCAGCTACCGGGACAGGCCCCCATACGAGCAGTACTTC
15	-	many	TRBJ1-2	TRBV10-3	CAIRTLGWSYGGYTF	TGTGCCATCAGAACACTCGGTTGGTCCTATGGAGGCTACACCTTC
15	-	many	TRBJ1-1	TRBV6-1	CASSEEWVSQGSGFF	TGTGCCAGCAGTGAAGAGTGGGTTAGCCAGGGTTCGGGTTTCTTT
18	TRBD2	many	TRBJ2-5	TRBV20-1	CSARDLRTSGRYQETQYF	TGCAGTGCTAGAGATCTGCGGACTAGCGGGAGGTACCAAGAGACCCAGTACTTC
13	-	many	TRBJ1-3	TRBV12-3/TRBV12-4	CASSFGGVQDRLF	TGTGCCAGCAGTTTTGGTGGGGTCCAGGACCGCTTATTT
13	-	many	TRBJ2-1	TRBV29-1	CSVPQGEGNEQFF	TGCAGCGTTCCCCAGGGGGAGGGTAATGAGCAGTTCTTC
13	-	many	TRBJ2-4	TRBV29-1	CSVEVGAKNIQYF	TGCAGCGTTGAAGTAGGAGCCAAAAACATTCAGTACTTC
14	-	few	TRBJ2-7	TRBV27	CASSPDQIAHEQYF	TGTGCCAGCAGTCCCGACCAAATCGCTCACGAGCAGTACTTC
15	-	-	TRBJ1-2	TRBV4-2	CASSVMTSSDYGYTF	TGTGCCAGCAGCGTAATGACATCTTCGGACTATGGCTACACCTTC
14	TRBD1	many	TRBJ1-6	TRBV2	CASNPGTGPSPLHF	TGTGCCAGCAACCCCGGGACAGGGCCTTCACCCCTCCACTTT
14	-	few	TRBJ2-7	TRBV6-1	CASLTLRTAYEQYF	TGTGCCAGCCTCACCCTTAGGACGGCCTACGAGCAGTACTTC
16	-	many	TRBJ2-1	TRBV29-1	CSVEGLERQMVNEQFF	TGCAGCGTTGAAGGGTTAGAGCGCCAGATGGTGAATGAGCAGTTCTTC
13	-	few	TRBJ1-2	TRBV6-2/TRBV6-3	CASRGRGNYGYTF	TGTGCCAGCCGCGGCAGGGGAAACTATGGCTACACCTTC
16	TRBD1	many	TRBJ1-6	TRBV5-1	CASSYSGQGLASPLHF	TGCGCCAGCAGCTACTCCGGACAGGGCTTGGCATCACCCCTCCACTTT
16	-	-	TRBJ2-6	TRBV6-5	CASSYSPGGGANVLTF	TGTGCCAGCAGTTACTCGCCCGGCGGTGGGGCCAACGTCCTGACTTTC
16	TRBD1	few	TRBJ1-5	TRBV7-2	CASSLALTGGGQPQHF	TGTGCCAGCAGCTTAGCTCTAACAGGGGGCGGACAGCCCCAGCATTTT
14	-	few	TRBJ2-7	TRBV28	CASSFYSGLVEQYF	TGTGCCAGCAGTTTTTATAGCGGTCTCGTCGAGCAGTACTTC
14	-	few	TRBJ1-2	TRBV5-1	CASSLEGPPFGYTF	TGCGCCAGCAGCTTGGAGGGCCCCCCGTTCGGCTACACCTTC
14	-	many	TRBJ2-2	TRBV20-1	CSVGPGRNTGELFF	TGCAGTGTGGGTCCGGGACGCAACACCGGGGAGCTGTTTTTT
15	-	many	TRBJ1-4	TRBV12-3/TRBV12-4	CASRAGPSINEKLFF	TGTGCCAGCAGGGCGGGCCCAAGTATTAATGAAAAACTGTTTTTT
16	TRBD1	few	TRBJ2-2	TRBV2	CASTRDRDFVTGELFF	TGTGCCAGCACCCGGGACAGGGATTTCGTGACCGGGGAGCTGTTTTTT
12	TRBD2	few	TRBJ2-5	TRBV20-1	CSVTSGEETQYF	TGCAGTGTTACTAGCGGGGAAGAGACCCAGTACTTC
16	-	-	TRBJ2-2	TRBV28	CASSFLGQANTGELFF	TGTGCCAGCAGTTTCTTGGGACAAGCGAACACCGGGGAGCTGTTTTTT
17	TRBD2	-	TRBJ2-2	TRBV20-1	CCARGTSGGLSTGELFF	TGCTGCGCTAGGGGGACTAGCGGGGGGTTGAGCACCGGGGAGCTGTTTTTT
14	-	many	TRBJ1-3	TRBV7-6	CASSRSWAGNTIYF	TGTGCCAGCAGCCGCTCGTGGGCTGGAAACACCATATATTTT
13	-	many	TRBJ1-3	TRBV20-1	CSAGDIRGNTIYF	TGCAGTGCCGGCGACATCCGTGGAAACACCATATATTTT
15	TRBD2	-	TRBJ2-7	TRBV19	CASRRGDGSSYEQYF	TGTGCCAGTAGACGGGGGGACGGTAGCTCCTACGAGCAGTACTTC
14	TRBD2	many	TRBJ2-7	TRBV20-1	CSARVAGPTYEQYF	TGCAGTGCTAGGGTAGCGGGACCCACCTACGAGCAGTACTTC